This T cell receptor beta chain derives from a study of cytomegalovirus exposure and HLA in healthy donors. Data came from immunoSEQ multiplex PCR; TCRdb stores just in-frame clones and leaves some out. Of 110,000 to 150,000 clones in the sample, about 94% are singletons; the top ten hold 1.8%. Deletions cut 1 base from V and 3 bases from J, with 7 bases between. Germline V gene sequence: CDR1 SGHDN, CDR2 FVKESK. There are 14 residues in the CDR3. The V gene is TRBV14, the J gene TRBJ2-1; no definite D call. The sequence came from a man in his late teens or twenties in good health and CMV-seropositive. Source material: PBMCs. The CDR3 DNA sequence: TGTGCCAGCAGCCAAGTTGCGAGCTACAATGAGCAGTTCTTC. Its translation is CASSQVASYNEQFF.